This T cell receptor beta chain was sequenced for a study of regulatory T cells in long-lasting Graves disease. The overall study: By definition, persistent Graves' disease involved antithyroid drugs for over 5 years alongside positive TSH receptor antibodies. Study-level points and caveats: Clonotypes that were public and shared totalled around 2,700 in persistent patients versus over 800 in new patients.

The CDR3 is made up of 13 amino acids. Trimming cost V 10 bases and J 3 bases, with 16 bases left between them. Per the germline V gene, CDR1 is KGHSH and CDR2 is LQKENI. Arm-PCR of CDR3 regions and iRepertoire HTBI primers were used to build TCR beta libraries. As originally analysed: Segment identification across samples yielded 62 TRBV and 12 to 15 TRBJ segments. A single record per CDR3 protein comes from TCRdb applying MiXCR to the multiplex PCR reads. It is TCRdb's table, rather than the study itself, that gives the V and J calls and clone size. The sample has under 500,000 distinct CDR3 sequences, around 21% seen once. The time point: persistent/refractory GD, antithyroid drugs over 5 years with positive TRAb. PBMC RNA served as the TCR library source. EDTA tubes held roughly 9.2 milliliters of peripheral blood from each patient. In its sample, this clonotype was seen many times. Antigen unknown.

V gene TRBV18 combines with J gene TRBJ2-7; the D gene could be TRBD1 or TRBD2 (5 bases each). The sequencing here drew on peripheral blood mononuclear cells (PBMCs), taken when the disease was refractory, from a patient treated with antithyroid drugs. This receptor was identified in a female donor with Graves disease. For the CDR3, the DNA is TGTGCCACACGAAGGGACCACTACTACGAGCAGTACTTC. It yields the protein CATRRDHYYEQYF.